Listed below are T cell receptor beta chains from one sample, sequenced in a study of shared clonotypes between healthy human individuals. Data came from immunoSEQ multiplex PCR; TCRdb stores just in-frame clones and leaves some out. This sample carries 2 million or so clones, about 95% of them seen once, and the ten largest clones take about 1.1%. Specimen: naive CD8+ T cells sorted from blood. These TCRs come from a man aged 18 to 30 in good health. Both conserved end residues are trimmed from each CDR3.

ASSFKGGGNSPLH	TRBV5-1
ASSYHSGGGAGEQY	TRBV27
ASSIEAGGLEAF	TRBV19
AWSETFPPQDEQF	TRBV30
ASSLAGAVYEQY	TRBV5-1
ASSPDRGETQY	TRBV27
SVEAGTMNTGELF	TRBV29-1
ASSPGGEQF	TRBV5-1
AWSGGQGAETQY	TRBV30
ASSWGTVREPGDTIY	TRBV5-6
ASSPPTALGNQPQH	TRBV5-1
AWSVGRTGELF	TRBV30
ASRGGGDTEAF	TRBV6-4
ASSQENQETQY	TRBV4-1
ASSQEAGLTSTDTQY	TRBV4-3
ASSLGLAGDEQY	TRBV7-2
ASSLAAVLTYEQY	TRBV7-2
ATRLGEGYT	TRBV6-1
ASSDNPPGLHEQY	TRBV2
ASSPLVPQH	TRBV19
ASSLTRRGFDQETQY	TRBV9
ASSLGVRGFDSPLH	TRBV7-9
ASSVESGTLNTEAF	TRBV9
ASTKGGAGGYT	TRBV6-5
ASSLPKTNGGYT	TRBV7-9
ASSPMGPPGNTIY	TRBV27
ASSTGTGGWYSNQPQH	TRBV5-4
ASSAGLASFEQY	TRBV9
ASSTAGPYNEQF	TRBV19
ATSPADPGRVHYGYT	TRBV15
ASSSPKGGGELF	TRBV6-5
ASSPELTGVAYEQY	TRBV4-1
ASSLYWNQPQH	TRBV27
ASRTNSGLGNTIY	TRBV19
ASSRGGDEQF	TRBV7-8
ASSDEGSNYGYT	TRBV2
ASSWGSNQPQH	TRBV27
ASRSSTGGYEQY	TRBV28
ASSQLTSGTYEQY	TRBV4-1
ASTWDGSYEQY	TRBV5-1
SVVVQGAHGYT	TRBV29-1
ASSQGVSYEQY	TRBV4-3
ASSLGLAGSEQY	TRBV11-2
ASSGAYRERGAEAF	TRBV5-1
ASSSGTGISWQETQY	TRBV28
ASSEGGSTDTQY	TRBV2
AWSVTGGTEAF	TRBV30
ASSPAGAYEQY	TRBV19
ASSQERPPSGSYNEQF	TRBV4-3
ASSQERGPGQETQY	TRBV4-2
ASSSLSRDLNTEAF	TRBV5-5
ASSSSGLNTEAF	TRBV13
AGSGVNTEAF	TRBV30